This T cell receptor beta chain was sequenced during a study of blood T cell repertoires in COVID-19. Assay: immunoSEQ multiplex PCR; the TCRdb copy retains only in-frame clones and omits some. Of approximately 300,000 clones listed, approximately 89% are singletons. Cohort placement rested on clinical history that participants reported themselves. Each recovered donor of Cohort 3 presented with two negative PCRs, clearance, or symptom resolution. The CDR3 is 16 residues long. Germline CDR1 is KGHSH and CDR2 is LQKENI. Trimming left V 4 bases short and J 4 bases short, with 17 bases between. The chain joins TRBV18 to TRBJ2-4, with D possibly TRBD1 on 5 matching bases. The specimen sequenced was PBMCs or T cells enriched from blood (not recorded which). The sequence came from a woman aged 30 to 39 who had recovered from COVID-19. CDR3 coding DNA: TGTGCCAGCTCACGGACCGAATCTGGGGCTAAAAACATTCAGTACTTC. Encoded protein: CASSRTESGAKNIQYF.